This T cell receptor (beta chain) originates from a study of cytomegalovirus exposure and HLA in healthy donors. Overall study results and limits: In a later analysis, a missense DCLRE1C variant was linked to TCR beta V- and J-gene trimming. A further, later analysis showed that HLA-associated TCR beta chains (compared with equally common others) were more clonally expanded.

CDR3 size: 16 residues. With V trimmed by 5 bases and J by 6 bases, 7 bases remained unmatched. Germline loops: CDR1 MNHEY, CDR2 SMNVEV (reference sequence). Details on this clone: The antigen is not known. Other DNA variants within this sample encode the same CDR3.

PCR used 60 Vbeta primers and 13 Jbeta primers. This table comes from immunoSEQ multiplex PCR, and its TCRdb copy is limited to in-frame clones, with some not included. The sample holds 80,000 to 130,000 clones, about four fifths seen once. The origin of this receptor is a female donor in good health and CMV-seropositive. Sequencing used PBMCs. This chain joins TRBV27 and TRBJ2-3; 14 nucleotides align to TRBD2. The CDR3 reads CASSPRLAGGSDTQYF. CDR3 in DNA: TGTGCCAGCAGTCCCCGACTAGCGGGAGGGTCGGATACGCAGTATTTT.